A selection of T cell receptor beta chains follows, all from one sample in a study of OX40 agonist ivuxolimab in advanced cancers. Clones were sequenced by immunoSEQ multiplex PCR, and TCRdb holds only the in-frame ones, with some missing. The sample records about 52,000 clones, roughly nine tenths being singletons. Sequences were derived from CD4+ or CD8+ T cells sorted from blood, sampled in a trial of the OX40 agonist ivuxolimab. The receptor set was obtained from an adult with an advanced solid tumor such as melanoma, head and neck, liver or kidney cancer. The conserved cysteine and the conserved F or W are not part of the CDR3 here.

j_call: TRBJ2-7
v_call: TRBV14
cdr3_aa: ASSQEGVSYEQY

j_call: TRBJ1-2
v_call: TRBV2
cdr3_aa: ASSASWDGGLDGYT

j_call: TRBJ2-5
v_call: TRBV7-3
cdr3_aa: ASSLNGGTQETQY

j_call: TRBJ2-2
v_call: TRBV5-1
cdr3_aa: ASSFLLGGNTGELF

j_call: TRBJ2-3
v_call: TRBV27
cdr3_aa: ASRDSSGLVLDTQY

j_call: TRBJ2-1
v_call: TRBV2
cdr3_aa: ASSDPRGASYNEQF

j_call: TRBJ1-5
v_call: TRBV9
cdr3_aa: ASSVGGPNQPQH

j_call: TRBJ1-4
v_call: TRBV4-3
cdr3_aa: ASSLDPEEKLF

j_call: TRBJ1-4
v_call: TRBV11-2
cdr3_aa: ASSLGVAGAAKLF

j_call: -
v_call: TRBV2
cdr3_aa: ASSAADRDYEQY

j_call: TRBJ2-7
v_call: TRBV27
cdr3_aa: ASSLRGRSYEQY

j_call: TRBJ2-5
v_call: TRBV7-9
cdr3_aa: ASSDSYRVQETQY

j_call: TRBJ2-7
v_call: TRBV5-5
cdr3_aa: ASSLAGDGSYEQY

j_call: TRBJ2-2
v_call: TRBV7-6
cdr3_aa: ASSLRTGGDTGELF

j_call: TRBJ1-1
v_call: TRBV6-5
cdr3_aa: ASSYGAEAF

j_call: TRBJ2-5
v_call: TRBV12-5
cdr3_aa: ASGLGWGDETQY

j_call: TRBJ2-5
v_call: TRBV11-2
cdr3_aa: ASSQLETQY

j_call: TRBJ1-4
v_call: TRBV14
cdr3_aa: ASSPRGSANEKLF

j_call: TRBJ2-7
v_call: TRBV4-3
cdr3_aa: ASSQDRRGYEQY

j_call: TRBJ1-5
v_call: TRBV19
cdr3_aa: ASRDSSNQPQH

j_call: TRBJ2-1
v_call: TRBV5-1
cdr3_aa: ASSLARGDNEQF

j_call: TRBJ2-3
v_call: TRBV6-5
cdr3_aa: ASSYFTGGTDTQY

j_call: TRBJ1-5
v_call: TRBV30
cdr3_aa: AWSVGPDGGVYQPQH

j_call: TRBJ2-7
v_call: TRBV5-1
cdr3_aa: ASSLPSSSYEQY

j_call: TRBJ1-1
v_call: TRBV4-1
cdr3_aa: ASSLKGGGDTEAF

j_call: TRBJ2-1
v_call: TRBV30
cdr3_aa: AWTGGDEQF

j_call: TRBJ2-7
v_call: TRBV29-1
cdr3_aa: SVGGSYEQY

j_call: TRBJ1-1
v_call: TRBV7-2
cdr3_aa: ASSLALWEGTEAF

j_call: TRBJ1-2
v_call: TRBV19
cdr3_aa: ASSTFEGGNGYT

j_call: TRBJ2-5
v_call: TRBV29-1
cdr3_aa: SVDIAHSFQETQY

j_call: -
v_call: TRBV7-9
cdr3_aa: ASSLINEQY

j_call: TRBJ2-7
v_call: TRBV4-1
cdr3_aa: ASSQDRGYEQY

j_call: TRBJ2-4
v_call: TRBV6-1
cdr3_aa: ASRGQVAKNIQY

j_call: TRBJ2-1
v_call: TRBV11-2
cdr3_aa: ASSLGTSGGRF

j_call: TRBJ2-3
v_call: TRBV19
cdr3_aa: ASSAPGTSRDTQY

j_call: TRBJ1-5
v_call: TRBV19
cdr3_aa: ASSIDRVNQPQH

j_call: TRBJ2-3
v_call: TRBV7-2
cdr3_aa: ASSRLAGENTQY

j_call: TRBJ1-2
v_call: TRBV2
cdr3_aa: ASTGQGGVYGYT

j_call: TRBJ2-5
v_call: TRBV9
cdr3_aa: ASSVGRIRETQY

j_call: TRBJ2-7
v_call: TRBV27
cdr3_aa: ASSLGAGGNEQY

j_call: TRBJ2-7
v_call: TRBV2
cdr3_aa: ASSEGGGGYEQY